The clone carrying this T cell receptor beta chain was recorded at least ten times. The CDR3 is 14 amino acids. CDR1 and CDR2 from the germline V gene are SGHRS and YFSETQ. TCRdb re-called the RT-PCR reads with MiXCR, one entry per CDR3 protein. The sample yields about 680,000 distinct CDR3 sequences, 14% seen once. The chain carries TRBV5-1 and TRBJ2-2; D is unresolved. The specimen sequenced was memory CD4+ T cells from blood. The receptor's source is a female donor in good health, serving as a healthy control. The CDR3 nucleotides are TGCCCCCGTTGGGTGGTGAGATGTGGCGGGGAGCTGTTTTTT. It yields the protein CPRWVVRCGGELFF.